A single sample is the source of the 13 T cell receptor beta chains below, sequenced in a study of blood T cell repertoires in COVID-19. Sequencing was performed with immunoSEQ multiplex PCR; in TCRdb, only in-frame clones are kept and a portion is missing. The sample holds 150,000 to 200,000 clones, roughly 80% seen once. Source material: peripheral blood. The receptor set was obtained from a woman aged 25 to 39 with acute or convalescent COVID-19.

V is TRBV7-2 and J is TRBJ1-2; D gene uncertain. The CDR3 contains 15 residues. V lost 1 base, J lost 4 bases, and 13 bases lay in between. Germline lookup yields CDR1 SGHTA and CDR2 FQGNSA. CDR3 protein: CASSLVGDSFYGYTF. CDR3 nucleotides: TGTGCCAGCAGCTTAGTGGGAGATTCTTTCTATGGCTACACCTTC.

The gene calls are TRBV27 and TRBJ1-2; maybe TRBD1 (5 bases). CDR1 and CDR2 (germline): MNHEY, SMNVEV (reference sequence). V lost 5 bases, J lost 3 bases, and 10 bases lay in between. The CDR3 covers 13 residues. The DNA for the CDR3 is TGTGCCAGCAGTCTGCAGGGATACTATGGCTACACCTTC. This sequence encodes CASSLQGYYGYTF.

The V call is TRBV19, the J call TRBJ2-7; TRBD2 aligns across 13 bases. The germline CDR1 and CDR2 sequences are LNHDA and SQIVND (reference sequence). This CDR3 is 17 amino acids long. J was trimmed by 0 bases and V by 3 bases; bases with no gene match: 5. CDR3 DNA sequence: TGTGCCAGTAGTATTGGAGGACTAGCGGGAGACTCCTACGAGCAGTACTTC. Its protein is CASSIGGLAGDSYEQYF.

The chain employs TRBV5-1 and TRBJ1-6; no firm D call. CDR1 and CDR2 from the germline V gene are SGHRS and YFSETQ. V shed 0 bases and J shed 7 bases, with 8 bases lying between them. The CDR3 runs 14 residues. CDR3 region: CASSLEATNSPLHF. For the CDR3, the DNA is TGCGCCAGCAGCTTGGAAGCGACCAATTCACCCCTCCACTTT.

Concerning this clone: Germline and junction disagree at one end, which may indicate a read error. The chain uses TRBV7-7 and TRBJ1-1, with D maybe TRBD1 (6 bases). There are 14 residues in the CDR3. CDR1 is SSHAT and CDR2 is FNYEAQ in the germline V gene (reference sequence). The CDR3 spells CASSFQGSMAEAFF. CDR3 coding DNA: TGTGCTAGCAGCTTTCAGGGGTCGATGGCTGAAGCTTTCTTT.

A single count supports this clone. The rearrangement links TRBV30 to TRBJ2-5, with 7 bases fitting TRBD1. This CDR3 is 13 amino acids long. The germline V gene encodes CDR1 GTSNPN and CDR2 SVGIG (reference sequence). V gave up 1 base and J gave up 2 bases; unmatched junction bases: 1. The CDR3 region has the DNA TGTGCCTGGAGTGGGGGACAGCAAGAGACCCAGTACTTC. Translating gives CAWSGGQQETQYF.

The CDR3 nucleotides are TGTGCCAGCAGTTACTCGCCCACGCTAGCCTCCTACGAGCAGTACTTC. This codes for CASSYSPTLASYEQYF. This sequence joins TRBV6-5 and TRBJ2-7; a possible D gene is TRBD2 (5 bases). CDR1 MNHEY and CDR2 SVGAGI come from the germline V gene. This CDR3 spans 16 amino acids. Between the trimmed V and J ends, which lost 0 bases and 0 bases, there was a span of 12 bases.

The genes are TRBV7-9 and TRBJ2-5; 11 bases are shared with TRBD1. Germline V gives CDR1 SEHNR, CDR2 FQNEAQ (reference sequence). V was pared by 5 bases and J by 4 bases, with 3 bases of the junction left unmatched. The CDR3 totals 14 residues. This CDR3 is CASSLGQGAETQYF. In nucleotides, the CDR3 is TGTGCCAGCAGCCTCGGACAGGGGGCAGAGACCCAGTACTTC.

The V call is TRBV28, the J call TRBJ2-4; D is uncertain. Trimming left V 0 bases short and J 5 bases short, with 14 bases between. Germline assignment: CDR1 MDHEN and CDR2 SYDVKM. There are 16 residues in the CDR3. The CDR3 spells CASSLWAFSRENIQYF. DNA for the CDR3: TGTGCCAGCAGTTTATGGGCTTTCTCCCGGGAAAACATTCAGTACTTC.

The genes are TRBV6-5 and TRBJ1-4, with 9 bases lining up with TRBD1. With V trimmed by 8 bases and J by 8 bases, 9 bases remained unmatched. The CDR3 runs 14 residues. In germline, CDR1 is MNHEY, CDR2 SVGAGI. The CDR3 coding sequence is TGTGCCAGCGGATCGGGACAGGGAGGGGAAAAACTGTTTTTT. This codes for CASGSGQGGEKLFF.

V usage is TRBV2 and J usage is TRBJ1-1; D not resolved. The V end was cut by 5 bases, the J end by 5 bases, with 12 bases between. This CDR3 is 13 amino acids long. Germline CDR1 and CDR2: SNHLY and FYNNEI. CDR3 in amino acids: CASSLSSVTEAFF. DNA for the CDR3: TGTGCCAGCAGTTTATCGTCGGTTACTGAAGCTTTCTTT.

V usage is TRBV19 and J usage is TRBJ2-3; 12 nucleotides line up with TRBD2. V gave up 5 bases and J gave up 2 bases; unmatched junction bases: 5. The CDR3 has 16 amino acids. Germline CDR1 reads LNHDA; CDR2 reads SQIVND (reference sequence). The CDR3 spells CASSYLAGGITDTQYF. CDR3 in DNA: TGTGCCAGTAGTTACCTAGCGGGAGGGATCACAGATACGCAGTATTTT.

The chain couples TRBV28 to TRBJ2-1, with TRBD1 matching 7 bases. In germline, CDR1 is MDHEN, CDR2 SYDVKM. J gave up 16 bases and V 4 bases, and 13 bases lay outside the gene matches. The CDR3 contains 13 residues. For the CDR3, the DNA is TGTGCCAGCAGTTCTGAAGTCTTAGGACAGGAATTCTTC. This encodes CASSSEVLGQEFF.